This T cell receptor (beta chain) emerged from a study of post-analysis software for immune sequencing data. The overall study: Relapsing-remitting, secondary progressive and progressive-relapsing forms of multiple sclerosis all featured among disease courses.

Comments on this clonotype: Its matching antigen is unknown.

Study-wide results and caveats: The five TRBV segments detected at higher frequency in patients than in controls included TRBV5-6, TRBV5-1 and TRBV20-1. The study found significantly lower normalized Chao1 diversity in multiple sclerosis patients than in controls.

Built from TCR beta cDNA, the libraries had unique molecular identifiers in them. MiXCR was run by TCRdb on the PCR reads, yielding one entry per CDR3 protein. The table records just over 250,000 distinct CDR3 sequences, less than 40% of them present only once. Germline V gene sequence: CDR1 LGHDT, CDR2 YNNKEL (reference sequence). This CDR3 is 14 amino acids long. With 1 base removed from V and 7 bases from J, the gap between germline ends came to 10 bases. Material: blood. The clonotype comes from a girl aged 5-17 years with multiple sclerosis. V and J are TRBV3-1 and TRBJ2-2, with a weak D call TRBD2 (5 bases). The CDR3 protein is CASSQVVRGGELFF. The CDR3 DNA follows: TGTGCCAGCAGCCAAGTAGTCCGGGGCGGGGAGCTGTTTTTT.